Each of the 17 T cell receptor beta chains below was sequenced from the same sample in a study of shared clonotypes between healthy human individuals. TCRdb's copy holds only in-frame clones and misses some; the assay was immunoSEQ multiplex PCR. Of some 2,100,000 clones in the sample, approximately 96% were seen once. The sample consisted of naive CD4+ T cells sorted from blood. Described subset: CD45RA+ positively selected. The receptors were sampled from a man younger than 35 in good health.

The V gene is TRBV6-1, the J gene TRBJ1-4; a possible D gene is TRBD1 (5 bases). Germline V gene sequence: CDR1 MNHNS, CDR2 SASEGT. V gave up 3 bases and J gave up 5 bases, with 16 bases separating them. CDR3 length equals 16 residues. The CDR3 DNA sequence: TGTGCCAGCAGTGACTACACCGGGACTTCAAATGAAAAACTGTTTTTT. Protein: CASSDYTGTSNEKLFF.

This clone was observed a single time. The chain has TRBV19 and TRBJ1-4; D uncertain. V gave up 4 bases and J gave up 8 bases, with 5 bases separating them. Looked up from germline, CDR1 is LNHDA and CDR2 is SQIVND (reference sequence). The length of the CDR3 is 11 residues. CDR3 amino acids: CASSTSEKLFF. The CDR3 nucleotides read TGTGCCAGTAGTACCAGCGAAAAACTGTTTTTT.

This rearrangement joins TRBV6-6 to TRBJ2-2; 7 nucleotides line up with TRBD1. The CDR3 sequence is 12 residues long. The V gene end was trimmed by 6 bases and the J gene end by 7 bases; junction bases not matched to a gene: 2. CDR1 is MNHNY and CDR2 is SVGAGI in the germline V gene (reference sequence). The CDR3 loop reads CASSAGGGELFF. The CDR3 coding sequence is TGTGCCAGCAGCGCAGGGGGCGGGGAGCTGTTTTTT.

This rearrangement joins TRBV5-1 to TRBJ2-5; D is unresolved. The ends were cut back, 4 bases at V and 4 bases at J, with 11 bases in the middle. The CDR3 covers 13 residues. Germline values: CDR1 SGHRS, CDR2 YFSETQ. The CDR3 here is CASSRATPETQYF. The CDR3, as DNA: TGCGCCAGCAGCAGGGCTACACCAGAGACCCAGTACTTC.

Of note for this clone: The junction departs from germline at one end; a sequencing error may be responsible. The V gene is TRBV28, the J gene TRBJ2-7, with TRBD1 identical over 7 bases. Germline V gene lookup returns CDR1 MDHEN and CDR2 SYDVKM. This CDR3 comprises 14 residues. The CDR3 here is CAGSLLTGLYEQYF. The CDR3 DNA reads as TGTGCCGGCAGTTTATTGACAGGGCTCTACGAGCAGTACTTC.

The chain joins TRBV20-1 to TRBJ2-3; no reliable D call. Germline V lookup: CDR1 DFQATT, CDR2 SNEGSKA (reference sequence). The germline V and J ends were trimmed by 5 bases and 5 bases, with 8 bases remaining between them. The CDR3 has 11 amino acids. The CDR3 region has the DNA TGCAGTGCTTCTCCAGAAGATACGCAGTATTTT. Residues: CSASPEDTQYF.

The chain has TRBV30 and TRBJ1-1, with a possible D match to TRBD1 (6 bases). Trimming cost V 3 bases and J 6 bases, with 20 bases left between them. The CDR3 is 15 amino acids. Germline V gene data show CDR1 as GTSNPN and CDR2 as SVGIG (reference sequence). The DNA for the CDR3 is TGTGCCTGGAGGGATGTGGGGGGCGGGAAGCCTGAAGCTTTCTTT. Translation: CAWRDVGGGKPEAFF.

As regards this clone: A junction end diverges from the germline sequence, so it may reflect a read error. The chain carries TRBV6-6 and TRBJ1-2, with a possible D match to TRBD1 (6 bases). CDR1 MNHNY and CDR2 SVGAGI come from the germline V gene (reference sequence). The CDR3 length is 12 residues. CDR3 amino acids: CASTRGGSSPRF. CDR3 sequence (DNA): TGTGCCAGTACCAGGGGAGGTTCCTCCCCCAGATTC.

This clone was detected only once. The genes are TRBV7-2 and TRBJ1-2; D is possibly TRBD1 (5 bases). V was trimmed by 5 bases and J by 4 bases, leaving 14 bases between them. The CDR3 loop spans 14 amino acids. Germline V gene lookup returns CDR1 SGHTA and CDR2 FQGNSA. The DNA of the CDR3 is TGTGCCAGCAGCGGGGCAGCGGACCTCTATGGCTACACCTTC. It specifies CASSGAADLYGYTF.

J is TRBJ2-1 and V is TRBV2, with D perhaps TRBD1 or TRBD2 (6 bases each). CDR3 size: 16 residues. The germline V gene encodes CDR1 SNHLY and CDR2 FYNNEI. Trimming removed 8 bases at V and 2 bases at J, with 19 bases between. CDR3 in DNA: TGTGCCAGCCCCATGGTTGGGGGGCCGGCCTACAATGAGCAGTTCTTC. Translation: CASPMVGGPAYNEQFF.

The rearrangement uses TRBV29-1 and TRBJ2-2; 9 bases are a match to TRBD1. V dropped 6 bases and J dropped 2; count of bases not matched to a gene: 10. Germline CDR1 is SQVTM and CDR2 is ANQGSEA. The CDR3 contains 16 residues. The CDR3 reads CSVLDRGRTNTGELFF. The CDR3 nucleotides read TGCAGCGTCCTGGACAGGGGACGCACTAACACCGGGGAGCTGTTTTTT.

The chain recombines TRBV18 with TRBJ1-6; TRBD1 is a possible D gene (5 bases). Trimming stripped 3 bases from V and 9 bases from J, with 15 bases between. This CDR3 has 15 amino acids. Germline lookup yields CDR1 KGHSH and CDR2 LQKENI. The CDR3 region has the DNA TGTGCCAGCTCACCTGGGACCTCCGAGGGTTCACCCCTCCACTTT. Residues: CASSPGTSEGSPLHF. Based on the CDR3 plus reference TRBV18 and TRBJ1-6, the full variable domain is NAGVMQNPRHLVRRRGQEARLRCSPMKGHSHVYWYRQLPEEGLKFMVYLQKENIIDESGMPKERFSAEFPKEGPSILRIQQVVRGDSAAYFCASSPGTSEGSPLHFGNGTRLTVT.

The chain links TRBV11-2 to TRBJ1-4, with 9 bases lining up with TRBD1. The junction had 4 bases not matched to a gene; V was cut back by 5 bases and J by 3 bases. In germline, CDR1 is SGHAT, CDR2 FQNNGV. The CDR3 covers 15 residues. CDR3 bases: TGTGCCAGCAGCAGACAGGGGGGTTCTAATGAAAAACTGTTTTTT. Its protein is CASSRQGGSNEKLFF.

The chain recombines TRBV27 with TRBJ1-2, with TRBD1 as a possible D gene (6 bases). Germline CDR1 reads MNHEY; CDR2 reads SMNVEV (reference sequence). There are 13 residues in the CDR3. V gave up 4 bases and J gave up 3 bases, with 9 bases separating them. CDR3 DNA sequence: TGTGCCAGCAGTTCTTCAGGGGACTATGGCTACACCTTC. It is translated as CASSSSGDYGYTF.

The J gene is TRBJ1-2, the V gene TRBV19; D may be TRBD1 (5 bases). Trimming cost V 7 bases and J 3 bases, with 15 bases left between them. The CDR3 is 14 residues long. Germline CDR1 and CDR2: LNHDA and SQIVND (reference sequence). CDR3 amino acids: CASTPQGGYYGYTF. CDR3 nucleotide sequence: TGTGCCAGTACCCCGCAGGGCGGGTACTATGGCTACACCTTC.

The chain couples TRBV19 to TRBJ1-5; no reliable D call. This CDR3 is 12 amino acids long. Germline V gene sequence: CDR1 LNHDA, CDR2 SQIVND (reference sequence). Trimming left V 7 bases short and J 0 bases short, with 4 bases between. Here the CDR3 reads CASTSSNQPQHF. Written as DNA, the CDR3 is TGTGCCAGTACCAGTAGCAATCAGCCCCAGCATTTT. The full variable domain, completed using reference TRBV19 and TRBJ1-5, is DGGITQSPKYLFRKEGQNVTLSCEQNLNHDAMYWYRQDPGQGLRLIYYSQIVNDFQKGDIAEGYSVSREKKESFPLTVTSAQKNPTAFYLCASTSSNQPQHFGDGTRLSIL.

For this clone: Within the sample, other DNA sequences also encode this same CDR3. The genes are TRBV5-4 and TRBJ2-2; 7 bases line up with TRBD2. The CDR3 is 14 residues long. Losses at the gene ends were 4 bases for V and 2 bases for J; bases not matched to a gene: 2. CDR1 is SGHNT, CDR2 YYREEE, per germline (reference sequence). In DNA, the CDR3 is TGTGCCAGCAGCACGGGACTAAACACCGGGGAGCTGTTTTTT. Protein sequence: CASSTGLNTGELFF.